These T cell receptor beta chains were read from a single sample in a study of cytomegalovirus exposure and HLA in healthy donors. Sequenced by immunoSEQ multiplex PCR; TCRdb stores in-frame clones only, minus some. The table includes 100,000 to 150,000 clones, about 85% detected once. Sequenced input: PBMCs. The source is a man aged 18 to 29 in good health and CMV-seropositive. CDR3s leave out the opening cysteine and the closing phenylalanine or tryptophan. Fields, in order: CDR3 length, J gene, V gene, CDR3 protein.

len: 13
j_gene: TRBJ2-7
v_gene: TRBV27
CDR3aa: ASSLSQESSYEQY

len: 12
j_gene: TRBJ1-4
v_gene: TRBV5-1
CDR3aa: ASSLRTGNEKLF

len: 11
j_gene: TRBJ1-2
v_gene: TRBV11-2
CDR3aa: ASSFQDRGGYT

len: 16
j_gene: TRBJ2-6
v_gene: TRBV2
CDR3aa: ASRSLAGGLSGANVLT

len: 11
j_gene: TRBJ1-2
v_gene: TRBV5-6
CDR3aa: ASSLRPERGYT

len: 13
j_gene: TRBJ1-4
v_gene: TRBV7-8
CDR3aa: ASSTSGLTNEKLF

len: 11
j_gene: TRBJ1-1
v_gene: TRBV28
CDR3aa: ASRWGGAPEAF

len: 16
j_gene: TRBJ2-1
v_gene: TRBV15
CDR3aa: ATSSIMRGLAGGNEQF

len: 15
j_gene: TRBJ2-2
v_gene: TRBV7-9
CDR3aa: ASSFFGAGWNTGELF

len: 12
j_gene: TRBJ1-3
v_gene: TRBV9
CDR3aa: ASSTFGSGNTIY

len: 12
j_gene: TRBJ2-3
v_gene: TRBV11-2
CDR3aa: ASSSDRGTDTQY

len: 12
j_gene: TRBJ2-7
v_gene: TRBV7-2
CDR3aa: ASSFGAGTYEQY

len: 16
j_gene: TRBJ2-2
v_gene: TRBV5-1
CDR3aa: ASSLDVRAGKNTGELF

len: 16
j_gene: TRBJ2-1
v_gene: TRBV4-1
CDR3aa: ASSQDPPLQRGGREQF

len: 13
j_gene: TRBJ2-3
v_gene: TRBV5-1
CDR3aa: ASSLLQGITDTQY

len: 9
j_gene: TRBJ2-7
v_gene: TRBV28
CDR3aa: ASGSTGGDY

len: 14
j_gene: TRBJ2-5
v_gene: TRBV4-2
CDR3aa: ASSQEGLAVEETQY

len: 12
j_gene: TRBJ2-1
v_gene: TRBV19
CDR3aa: ASIPSGGVNEQF

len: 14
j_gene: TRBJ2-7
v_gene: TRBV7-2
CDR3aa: ASSLVGTGGLYEQY

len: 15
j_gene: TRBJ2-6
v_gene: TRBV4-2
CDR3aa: ASSPGEQASGANVLT

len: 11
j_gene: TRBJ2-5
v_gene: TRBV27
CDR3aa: ASSRRSRETQY

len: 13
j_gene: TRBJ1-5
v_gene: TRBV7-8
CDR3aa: ASSPDGLTSQPQH

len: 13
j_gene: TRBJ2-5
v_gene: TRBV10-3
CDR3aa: AISESLDRQETQY

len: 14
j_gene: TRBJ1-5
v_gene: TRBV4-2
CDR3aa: ASSQVRGYSNQPQH

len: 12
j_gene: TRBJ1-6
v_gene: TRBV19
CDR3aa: ASSSLSGNSPLH

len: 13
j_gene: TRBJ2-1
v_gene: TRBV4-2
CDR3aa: ASSLEGLALNEQF

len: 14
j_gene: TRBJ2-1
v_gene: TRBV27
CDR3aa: ASHPPDGSAGAEQF

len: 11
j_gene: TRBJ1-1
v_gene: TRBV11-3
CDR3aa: ASSTEGNTEAF

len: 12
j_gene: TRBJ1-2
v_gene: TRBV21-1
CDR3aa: ASSKVETGVLNT

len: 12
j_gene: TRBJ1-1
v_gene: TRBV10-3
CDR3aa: AISRQGAVREAF

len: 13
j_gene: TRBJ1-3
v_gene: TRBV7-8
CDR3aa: ASSRQGHSGNTIY

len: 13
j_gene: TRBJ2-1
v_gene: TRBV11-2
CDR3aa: ASSLGAGSYNEQF

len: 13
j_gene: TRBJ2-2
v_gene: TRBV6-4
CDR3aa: ASSPGTGTAGELF

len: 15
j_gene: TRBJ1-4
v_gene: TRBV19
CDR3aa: ASSSGQGAATNEKLF

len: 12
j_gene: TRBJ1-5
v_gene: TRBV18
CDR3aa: ASSTTGSNQPQH

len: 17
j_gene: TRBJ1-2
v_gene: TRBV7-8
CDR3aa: ASSLYPRLTDRRDYGYT

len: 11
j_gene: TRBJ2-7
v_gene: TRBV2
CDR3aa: ASSGDSTYEQY

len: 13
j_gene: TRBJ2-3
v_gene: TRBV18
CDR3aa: ASSPDRTSTDTQY

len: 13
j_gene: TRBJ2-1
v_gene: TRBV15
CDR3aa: ATSRDRLNYNEQF

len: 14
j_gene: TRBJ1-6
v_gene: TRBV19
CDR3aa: ASRIPGLSENSPLH